Given below is one T cell receptor beta chain in context. This receptor's antigen is unknown. Base-call qualities are not available, and no considerably larger clone is one nucleotide away. The record originates from a study of shared clonotypes between healthy human individuals (TCRdb year 2020). Describing the broader study: The cohort included three men and a couple of women between 18 and 49 years of age. For each donor, CD4 naive and CD4 memory were each run on three plates, CD8 naive on two plates, and CD8 memory on one plate. To estimate repertoire size and how much clonotype sharing occurs between individuals, the study deeply sequenced the blood TCR repertoires of about five healthy adults. Libraries were prepared and TCR repertoires were sequenced by different laboratories using diverse techniques, in order to increase sequencing depth and limit assay-specific biases. Each donor's leukapheresis produced roughly between roughly 0.85 and 9.5 billion PBMCs.

CDR1 and CDR2, looked up from the germline V gene, are SGDLS and YYNGEE. Including cysteine and phenylalanine, the CDR3 has 15 amino acids. Only the CDR3 part of the read is kept: 45 bases, read in frame from the first base. Trimming removed 3 bases from V and 3 bases from J, leaving 15 bases between the germline ends. The full study reports these points: Incomplete sequencing was indicated by rarefaction of sorted-subset datasets, despite the large sequencing depth. Clonotypes shared by all four sorted-subset donors showed higher generation probabilities than non-shared clonotypes. Naive subsets generally had larger estimated clonotype richness than memory subsets did. Sampling was restricted to blood, and TCR repertoires in tissues likely differ from the TCR repertoires found in blood. When several donors were compared, the shared fraction of clonotypes was around 5.1% for naive CD4, around 3.6% for naive CD8, about 2.5% for memory CD4, and roughly 0.43% for memory CD8. Based on pairwise subsampling, the degree of clonotype sharing among donors was expected to be affected by sequencing depth. Because the study included a small number of donors, the genetic and exposure-history diversity represented was limited.

TCR CDR3 regions were amplified from genomic DNA by multiplex PCR using the deep immunoSEQ assay. Genomic DNA extracted from each cell subset was distributed evenly over all wells of several immunoSEQ 96-well plates, and each plate served as one replicate. For sorted subsets, approximately 200 ng of genomic DNA, equivalent to some 33,000 T cell genomes, went into each replicate PCR. Purified libraries were measured with a Qubit 3.0 fluorometer, size-checked on a Bioanalyzer 2100, and measured again with the KAPA Library Quantification kit. A separate single-read 150-cycle Illumina NextSeq 550 flow cell was used to sequence each immunoSEQ 96-well plate. The authors' analysis ran thus. Because only junctional sequences without quality scores were contained in the immunoSEQ output, filtering matching that applied to full-length reads could not be performed. To assign V/J genes and CDR3, sequences were annotated against IMGT germline references using PyIR, a Python wrapper for IgBLAST v1.9. Reads with weak V/J assignments (E-value above 1e-6), missing CDR3, stop codons, out-of-frame junctions, or ambiguous translated residues were removed. A V3J clonotype was defined by an identical inferred V gene, J gene, and CDR3 amino acid sequence. To compute the percentage overlap between repertoires, the number of shared unique clonotypes was divided by the size of the smaller repertoire. Repertoire richness was assessed with RTK rarefaction, the Chao1 estimator, and Recon v2.1 estimates of unobserved clonotypes. For all TCRbeta clonotypes obtained by the gDNA method from a few donors, generation probabilities were computed with OLGA. This is the immuneACCESS table as TCRdb keeps it, with only in-frame sequences that have V and J called. A part of the clones is gone; compared with another copy, unresolved V genes explain less than half, and the rest is unexplained. D and trimming were read from the DNA, whereas the V and J calls and clone size are those reported in that table. A total of roughly 770,000 clones appear in this sample, roughly 96% of them only once. Clones ranked in the top ten supply about 0.25% of the sample.

For the CD8 naive samples, CD45RO-negative cells were positively selected for CCR7, yielding a CD45RA+CCR7+ population from which TemRA cells were excluded. The donors were healthy, HIV-negative adults who had no recently reported acute infections or vaccinations. Only Caucasian adults living in Nashville, Tennessee, USA were represented among the donors. Blood was collected by leukapheresis, and PBMCs were isolated by Ficoll-Histopaque density gradient centrifugation and then cryopreserved in liquid nitrogen vapor phase. Purity and quantity of every magnetically sorted T cell population were checked by analytical flow cytometry. Genomic DNA was isolated from every sorted fraction and measured by UV absorbance on a Nanodrop 2000c.

This sequence was found in a man aged 25-45 years in good health. The chain is made from TRBV9 and TRBJ1-2; D gene: possibly TRBD1, on 5 matching bases. The sequencing sample was made of naive CD8+ T cells sorted from blood. The cell subset or site label on this specimen signifies: CD45RA+CCR7+. The DNA sequence is as follows: TGTGCCAGCAGCGAAGGGACGGCTCGGTACTATGGCTACACCTTC. Translated, this gives CASSEGTARYYGYTF.